This T cell receptor (beta chain) appears in the sequencing data of a study of blood T cell repertoires in COVID-19. In the study overall: COVID-19 samples, acute and convalescent, were from the United States, Italy and Spain. From T cells, B-cell-depleted T cells, or PBMCs came the material, which was cDNA or gDNA.

Original processing methods: Reference gene primers were amplified, and this amplification served to estimate nucleated cell counts. Generated by immunoSEQ multiplex PCR, the TCRdb table keeps only in-frame clones and is missing some. Clonal size and the V and J genes are those of that table, whereas D and trimming came from the DNA. The sample has about 170,000 clones; roughly 84% are singletons. Germline CDR1 and CDR2: SGDLS and YYNGEE. V lost 0 bases to trimming and J lost 2 bases; unmatched junction nucleotides: 10. CDR3 size: 17 residues. The chain links TRBV9 to TRBJ2-7, with 8 bases identical to TRBD2. Sequenced input: peripheral blood. The receptor's source is a woman aged 80 or over with active or convalescent COVID-19. This chain's CDR3 is CASSVGLAGGSTYEQYF. The CDR3 bases are TGTGCCAGCAGCGTAGGTCTAGCGGGCGGCTCTACCTACGAGCAGTACTTC.